This T cell receptor (beta chain) was retrieved from a study of CD8 T cells in ankylosing spondylitis. Overall study results and limits: In ankylosing spondylitis blood, a motif of seven to nine highly homologous TCR beta variants appeared characteristic. The study looked at matched synovial fluid samples from ankylosing spondylitis patients. Disease-linked clones were reported to be significantly enriched there.

This clonotype occurred many times. Its antigen is as yet unknown. CDR1 SGDLS and CDR2 YYNGEE come from the germline V gene. V dropped 4 bases and J dropped 1; count of bases not matched to a gene: 8. This CDR3 spans 16 amino acids. TCRdb called the 5' RACE reads again in MiXCR, with one record for every CDR3 protein. The sample has 35,000 to 50,000 distinct CDR3 sequences, 3% seen once. The origin of this receptor is a male donor with ankylosing spondylitis or in good health (not recorded which). Sequencing was done on a sample of blood, either unsorted or a sorted T cell fraction (not recorded which). J is TRBJ2-5 and V is TRBV9, with 9 bases that match TRBD2. As DNA, the CDR3 is TGTGCCAGCAGCCTTCGTAGCGGGGGCCCCCAAGAGACCCAGTACTTC. Translation gives CASSLRSGGPQETQYF.